The T cell receptor (beta chain) described here comes from a study of molecular identifiers for immune sequencing clone quantification. Whole-study results and caveats: Clones above 20 RNA copies contained over 98% of effector molecules and under 1% of naive molecules.

TCRdb independently ran MiXCR on the PCR reads; one entry per CDR3 protein. The data contain some 97,000 distinct CDR3 sequences, approximately 40% of them singletons. In regard to this clonotype: As yet, its antigen is unknown.

V lost 0 bases, J lost 2 bases, and 5 bases lay in between. CDR3 length equals 14 residues. Germline V gene data show CDR1 as MNHEY and CDR2 as SMNVEV (reference sequence). The genes are TRBV27 and TRBJ1-5; maybe TRBD1 (5 bases). The material sequenced was naive CD8+ T cells from blood, with Jurkat cell RNA spiked in. Indicated subset: FACS-sorted CD8+CD4-CCR7+CD45RA+ naive T cells. The TCR originated in a human donor in good health. Some libraries in this study had Jurkat cell RNA spiked in. CDR3 amino acids: CASSLSGGNQPQHF. CDR3 coding DNA: TGTGCCAGCAGTTTATCAGGGGGCAATCAGCCCCAGCATTTT.